These 27 T cell receptor beta chains were all obtained from the same sample, sequenced in a study of blood T cell repertoires in COVID-19. Repertoires were generated with immunoSEQ multiplex PCR, while TCRdb's copy carries only in-frame clones and drops some. Of about 130,000 clones listed, about 83% were seen once; the top ten hold around 9.8%. The sample comprised peripheral blood. The receptors shown here come from a man between 35 and 55 years old with active or convalescent COVID-19.

J is TRBJ2-7 and V is TRBV29-1, with 8 positions matching TRBD1. The CDR3 length is 13 residues. Germline V lookup: CDR1 SQVTM, CDR2 ANQGSEA. CDR3 amino acids: CRQRTGMTYEQYF. The CDR3 DNA reads TGCAGACAGCGGACAGGGATGACCTACGAGCAGTACTTC.

The rearrangement uses TRBV5-4 and TRBJ1-4; D is possibly TRBD1 (5 bases). Per germline, CDR1 SGHNT and CDR2 YYREEE (reference sequence). The CDR3 totals 14 residues. V was shortened by 0 bases and J by 8 bases, with 11 bases between the two germline ends. In DNA, the CDR3 is TGTGCCAGCAGCTTGGACCAGGGAGGCGAAAAACTGTTTTTT. Translating gives CASSLDQGGEKLFF.

The CDR3 DNA reads as TGTGCCAGCTCACCCGGGGAGGGGAATCCAACAGGAGATACGCAGTATTTT. Translating gives CASSPGEGNPTGDTQYF. The genes are TRBV18 and TRBJ2-3, with 7 bases fitting TRBD2. The CDR3 contains 17 residues. Germline CDR1 KGHSH, CDR2 LQKENI. V lost 3 bases and J lost 5; bases outside the gene matches: 14.

V gene TRBV9 combines with J gene TRBJ2-2, with a possible D match to TRBD1 (6 bases). Trimming took off 3 bases at V and 1 base at J, with 7 bases between the two ends. The CDR3 is made up of 14 amino acids. Germline-derived CDR1 and CDR2 are SGDLS and YYNGEE. The CDR3 region is CASSETGNTGELFF. CDR3 in DNA: TGTGCCAGCAGCGAGACAGGGAACACCGGGGAGCTGTTTTTT. The whole variable domain, remainder taken from reference TRBV9 and TRBJ2-2, is DSGVTQTPKHLITATGQRVTLRCSPRSGDLSVYWYQQSLDQGLQFLIQYYNGEERAKGNILERFSAQQFPDLHSELNLSSLELGDSALYFCASSETGNTGELFFGEGSRLTVL.

This chain joins TRBV29-1 and TRBJ2-5; the D is unclear. CDR1 is SQVTM, CDR2 ANQGSEA, per germline. This CDR3 comprises 11 residues. With 3 bases removed from V and 7 bases from J, the gap between germline ends came to 9 bases. The CDR3 DNA sequence: TGCAGCGTTGACAGGTCCGGGACCCAGTACTTC. Residues: CSVDRSGTQYF.

This clone has only a few counts. The chain has TRBV7-2 and TRBJ2-5; possible D gene TRBD1, 6 bases. V lost 5 bases and J 1 base, leaving 8 bases between the germline ends. The CDR3 contains 13 residues. Germline CDR1 and CDR2: SGHTA and FQGNSA. CDR3 bases: TGTGCCAGCAGCCGGACAGTCCAAGAGACCCAGTACTTC. Amino acid sequence: CASSRTVQETQYF.

This sequence joins TRBV9 and TRBJ2-3; 10 positions agree with TRBD2. Germline CDR1 and CDR2: SGDLS and YYNGEE. This CDR3 spans 15 amino acids. Trimming cost V 2 bases and J 6 bases; bases outside gene matches: 6. In nucleotides, the CDR3 is TGTGCCAGCAGCGTGAGCGGGGGGGCCCCTGATACGCAGTATTTT. Its translation: CASSVSGGAPDTQYF.

The V call is TRBV7-9, the J call TRBJ1-4; a possible D gene is TRBD1 (5 bases). The germline V and J ends were trimmed by 5 bases and 8 bases, with 15 bases remaining between them. CDR1 is SEHNR, CDR2 FQNEAQ, per germline (reference sequence). The CDR3 has 14 residues. CDR3 nucleotide sequence: TGTGCCAGCAGCGCCGGGACGGGAGGGGAAAAACTGTTTTTT. It is translated as CASSAGTGGEKLFF.

This clone was seen once. This sequence joins TRBV6-5 and TRBJ2-6, with 9 bases matching TRBD1. CDR3 length: 15 amino acids. Germline-derived CDR1 and CDR2 are MNHEY and SVGAGI. The J segment lost 2 bases and the V segment lost 5 bases, leaving 1 base of the junction unmatched. CDR3 sequence: CASSTGGAGANVLTF. In DNA, the CDR3 is TGTGCCAGCAGTACAGGGGGCGCTGGGGCCAACGTCCTGACTTTC.

The rearrangement links TRBV12-3 or TRBV12-4 to TRBJ1-6; possibly TRBD1 for D (5 bases). This CDR3 region has 13 residues. V dropped 10 bases and J dropped 7 bases, with 14 bases sitting between them. CDR3 protein: CATTAGRNSPLHF. The CDR3 nucleotides are TGTGCCACCACCGCAGGGCGGAATTCACCCCTCCACTTT.

This chain connects TRBV30 to TRBJ1-6; 10 nucleotides agree with TRBD1. The CDR3 is 17 amino acids. V was clipped by 0 bases and J by 9 bases; unmatched bases: 11. In germline, CDR1 is GTSNPN, CDR2 SVGIG (reference sequence). CDR3 loop: CAWSVGDRGITSSPLHF. Written as DNA, the CDR3 is TGTGCCTGGAGTGTCGGGGACAGGGGTATCACTAGTTCACCCCTCCACTTT.

This clone was seen a single time. This chain connects TRBV6-5 to TRBJ2-2; maybe TRBD1 (5 bases). Trimming pared 6 bases from V and 1 base from J, leaving 9 bases between. CDR1 is MNHEY and CDR2 is SVGAGI in the germline V gene. The CDR3 spans 14 residues. The CDR3 bases are TGTGCCAGCAGGTTAGGACAGAACACCGGGGAGCTGTTTTTT. Protein: CASRLGQNTGELFF.

This rearrangement joins TRBV9 to TRBJ1-3; D perhaps matches TRBD1 (5 bases). The length of the CDR3 is 15 residues. V was trimmed by 4 bases and J by 4 bases, leaving 15 bases between them. In germline, CDR1 is SGDLS, CDR2 YYNGEE. For the CDR3, the DNA is TGTGCCAGCAGCAGTACCCCGGGGGTCGGAAACACCATATATTTT. Amino acids: CASSSTPGVGNTIYF.

The rearrangement joins TRBV3-1 (or the pseudogene TRBV3-2) to TRBJ2-7; TRBD2 aligns across 9 bases. V trimming: 7 bases; J trimming: 1 base; junction bases outside the gene matches: 5. Per germline, CDR1 LGHDT and CDR2 YNNKEL (reference sequence). This CDR3 spans 14 amino acids. The CDR3 spells CASKFSGGSYEQYF. The CDR3 nucleotides read TGTGCCAGCAAATTTAGCGGGGGTTCCTACGAGCAGTACTTC.

The genes are TRBV7-2 and TRBJ2-7; D possibly corresponds to TRBD2 (6 bases). The CDR3 runs to 15 residues. V lost 2 bases, J lost 2 bases, and 13 bases lay in between. Germline V gives CDR1 SGHTA, CDR2 FQGNSA. The CDR3 bases are TGTGCCAGCAGCTTAACTAGCTCCCACCCCTACGAGCAGTACTTC. Translation gives CASSLTSSHPYEQYF.

This chain joins TRBV6-2 or TRBV6-3 and TRBJ2-5; a possible D gene is TRBD1 (7 bases). V was clipped by 5 bases and J by 3 bases, with 10 bases between them. Germline V gives CDR1 MNHEY, CDR2 SVGEGT. CDR3 size: 13 residues. The CDR3 here is CASSRGTEETQYF. DNA for the CDR3: TGTGCCAGCAGTCGGGGGACAGAAGAGACCCAGTACTTC.

The rearrangement joins TRBV21-1 to TRBJ2-5; TRBD1, as called in the table, went unchecked against the DNA. TRBV21-1 is given as a pseudogene. The CDR3 is 17 amino acids. Written as DNA, the CDR3 is TGTGCCAGCAGCAAAGGATTGGGGCACAGGGATCTCGAGACCCAGTACTTC. Translation gives CASSKGLGHRDLETQYF.

The rearrangement joins TRBV20-1 to TRBJ1-2; D is undetermined. CDR1 is DFQATT, CDR2 SNEGSKA, per germline (reference sequence). The CDR3 runs 14 residues. Deletions cut 4 bases from V and 5 bases from J, with 17 bases between. The CDR3: CSANEDGRAYGYTF. CDR3 sequence (DNA): TGCAGTGCTAATGAGGACGGGCGGGCATATGGCTACACCTTC.

This rearrangement joins TRBV7-9 to TRBJ2-5; 7 positions agree with TRBD1. The V gene end was trimmed by 8 bases and the J gene end by 0 bases; junction bases not matched to a gene: 6. CDR3 length: 14 residues. Germline values: CDR1 SEHNR, CDR2 FQNEAQ (reference sequence). This CDR3 reads CASGRQGHQETQYF. CDR3 bases: TGTGCCAGCGGTAGACAGGGACACCAAGAGACCCAGTACTTC.

The chain is built from TRBV5-4 and TRBJ2-7, with D uncertain. The CDR3 covers 16 residues. Trimming left V 0 bases short and J 1 base short, with 14 bases between. Germline lookup yields CDR1 SGHNT and CDR2 YYREEE (reference sequence). The DNA of the CDR3 is TGTGCCAGCAGCTTGGGTTCCGCGGTGAGTTCCTACGAGCAGTACTTC. Protein sequence: CASSLGSAVSSYEQYF.

This clone was seen only once. The chain couples TRBV3-1 (or the pseudogene TRBV3-2) to TRBJ1-2; D gene ambiguous. The ends were cut back, 4 bases at V and 4 bases at J, with 13 bases in the middle. The CDR3 is 14 amino acids. Germline V gene sequence: CDR1 LGHDT, CDR2 YNNKEL (reference sequence). CDR3 sequence (DNA): TGTGCCAGCAGCCTCGGGCGGGGTGGCTATGGCTACACCTTC. It is translated as CASSLGRGGYGYTF.

V usage is TRBV9 and J usage is TRBJ2-3; 13 bases align to TRBD2. Trimming took 2 bases from V and 2 from J; bases not matched to a gene: 8. Germline CDR1 SGDLS, CDR2 YYNGEE. The CDR3 has 18 residues. CDR3 in DNA: TGTGCCAGCAGCGTGAAACTAGCGGGGGGGCCTAACACAGATACGCAGTATTTT. Protein sequence: CASSVKLAGGPNTDTQYF.

V usage is TRBV19 and J usage is TRBJ1-1; 9 nucleotides align to TRBD1. Per germline, CDR1 LNHDA and CDR2 SQIVND (reference sequence). Losses at the gene ends were 4 bases for V and 6 bases for J; bases not matched to a gene: 12. This CDR3 has 16 amino acids. The CDR3, as DNA: TGTGCCAGTAGTACGAGAACCGGGACAGGGACCCCTGAAGCTTTCTTT. Translating gives CASSTRTGTGTPEAFF.

The V and J genes are TRBV19 and TRBJ1-5; TRBD1 matches 8 bases. The CDR3 is 14 amino acids. J was trimmed by 6 bases and V by 7 bases; bases with no gene match: 8. Germline V gene lookup returns CDR1 LNHDA and CDR2 SQIVND (reference sequence). This CDR3 is CASTSQGASQPQHF. In DNA, the CDR3 is TGTGCCAGTACGTCGCAGGGGGCGAGTCAGCCCCAGCATTTT.

The rearrangement joins TRBV7-3 to TRBJ2-7; TRBD2 matches at 14 bases. The CDR3 contains 16 residues. V gave up 3 bases and J gave up 3 bases; unmatched junction bases: 4. Germline CDR1 is SGHTA and CDR2 is FQGTGA. For the CDR3, the DNA is TGTGCCAGCAGCTTGACTAGCGGGGGGGCATTCTACGAGCAGTACTTC. Translation: CASSLTSGGAFYEQYF.

V usage is TRBV7-9 and J usage is TRBJ2-7; D ambiguous. The CDR3 sequence is 12 residues long. Germline V gives CDR1 SEHNR, CDR2 FQNEAQ (reference sequence). Trimming shortened V by 5 bases and J by 7 bases, and 12 bases separated the two germline ends. This CDR3 reads CASSLDKTEQYF. CDR3 DNA: TGTGCCAGCAGCCTCGACAAAACTGAGCAGTACTTC.

The V call is TRBV18, the J call TRBJ1-1; no clear D gene. V shed 1 base and J shed 1 base, with 10 bases lying between them. Germline CDR1 is KGHSH and CDR2 is LQKENI. The CDR3 contains 15 residues. This CDR3 reads CASSPRHSPNTEAFF. CDR3 in DNA: TGTGCCAGCTCACCACGGCACAGCCCGAACACTGAAGCTTTCTTT.